Each of the 3 T cell receptor beta chains below was sequenced from the same sample in a study of cytomegalovirus exposure and HLA in healthy donors (TCRdb year 2017). Libraries were prepared through the immunoSEQ multiplex PCR assay. For the multiplex PCR, a mixture combining 60 forward primers for TCR Vbeta segments and 13 reverse primers for TCR Jbeta segments was used. TCRdb took this table from immuneACCESS and kept in-frame rearrangements with V and J called. Such tables lack part of the clones; where checked against another copy, unresolved V genes explain under half of the gap, and the rest is unexplained. For this sample there are under 80,000 clones; approximately 67% appear just once. The ten top clones hold approximately 2.1% of the sample. Sequenced: PBMCs. The source of these receptors is a woman under 40 in good health and CMV-seronegative.

V usage is TRBV18 and J usage is TRBJ1-1, with D perhaps TRBD1 (5 bases). The germline V gene has CDR1 KGHSH and CDR2 LQKENI. The CDR3 covers 16 residues. V gave up 6 bases and J gave up 5 bases, with 22 bases separating them. This CDR3 is CASSPTQGARYTEAFF. The CDR3 DNA reads as TGTGCCAGCTCCCCTACCCAAGGGGCGAGGTATACTGAAGCTTTCTTT.

The CDR3 spells CASSPETGWGEKLFF. The CDR3 DNA reads as TGTGCCAGCAGCCCCGAGACAGGGTGGGGAGAAAAACTGTTTTTT. The chain employs TRBV7-9 and TRBJ1-4; 7 bases are a match to TRBD1. CDR1 SEHNR and CDR2 FQNEAQ come from the germline V gene (reference sequence). CDR3 length equals 15 residues. V shed 5 bases, J shed 8 bases, and the junction held 11 bases outside the gene matches.

CDR3 nucleotides: TGTGCCAGCAGCCCACTCACAGTCCCCATCACCGGGGAGCTGTTTTTT. This translates into CASSPLTVPITGELFF. V usage is TRBV11-1 and J usage is TRBJ2-2; D unresolved. CDR1 is SGHAT, CDR2 FQDESV, per germline (reference sequence). The CDR3 length is 16 residues. V lost 5 bases and J 4 bases, leaving 17 bases between the germline ends.